This paragraph covers one TCR beta chain sequence. Its antigen is not identified. TCRdb's copy holds only in-frame clones and misses some; the assay was immunoSEQ multiplex PCR. The sample has 120,000 to 150,000 clones; under 95% are singletons. The data derive from a study of T cell responses to AZD1222 COVID-19 vaccine. Study-wide context: Second-dose schedules of about 4 or about 12 weeks were combined. Study findings and constraints: Researchers report vaccine-associated CD4 TCRs spanning spike, with dominance at 160-218 and 743-854. The donor cohort was predominantly white British with a female majority, and clonal diversity may have been underestimated. Baseline seropositivity characterized only a handful of AZD1222 recipients.

V lost 8 bases to trimming and J lost 0 bases, with 20 bases between them. Germline V gene lookup returns CDR1 SQVTM and CDR2 ANQGSEA. The CDR3 extends over 16 amino acids. The receptor comes from an adult in good health. The V call is TRBV29-1, the J call TRBJ2-1, with D unclear. Material: peripheral blood, obtained on day 0 of AZD1222 vaccination. The CDR3 loop is CSLVGNFRTSYNEQFF. In DNA, the CDR3 is TGCAGCCTCGTAGGGAACTTTCGAACCTCCTACAATGAGCAGTTCTTC.